This entry describes one T cell receptor (beta chain). The sample comes from a study of shared clonotypes between healthy human individuals. The V and J ends lost 0 bases and 7 bases respectively, with 16 bases between them. This CDR3 has 15 residues. Sequencing was performed with immunoSEQ multiplex PCR; in TCRdb, only in-frame clones are kept and a portion is missing. Counted here are around 350,000 clones, 70% to 75% occurring once; the ten biggest clones make up about 9.4%. The V gene is TRBV5-3, the J gene TRBJ2-5; D is undetermined. TRBV5-3 counts as an open reading frame of uncertain function. What was sequenced was memory CD4+ T cells sorted from blood. Indicated subset: CD45RA-negative fraction. The clonotype was recovered from a man younger than 45 in good health. CDR3 nucleotide sequence: TGTGCCAGAAGCTTGGACAGCTCCATGTTTTGGACCCAGTACTTC. Its translation: CARSLDSSMFWTQYF.